This is a list of T cell receptor beta chains from one sample in a study of metastatic and nonmetastatic thyroid tumors. With MiXCR, TCRdb reprocessed the PCR reads. The data hold around 30,000 clones, with roughly 13% observed a single time. Specimen: blood. These receptors were obtained from a female donor with papillary thyroid cancer or a benign thyroid nodule (not recorded which). Some clones in this sample may be carry-over from other donors' samples. The CDR3 runs from the conserved cysteine through the conserved F or W. Fields, in order: J gene, D gene, V gene, clone size, CDR3 protein, CDR3 DNA. The D gene is left open where the match is weak. The size field is filled for only some rows; it gives once, few, many or a size class.

j_gene: TRBJ2-7; d_gene: .; v_gene: TRBV6-5; abundance: .; CDR3aa: CASSSPGSLGGEQYF; CDR3nt: TGTGCCAGCAGTTCCCCCGGGTCCCTTGGGGGCGAGCAGTACTTC
j_gene: TRBJ1-5; d_gene: .; v_gene: TRBV30; abundance: many; CDR3aa: CAWGPRGGGNQPQHF; CDR3nt: TGTGCCTGGGGCCCTCGTGGCGGGGGCAATCAGCCCCAGCATTTT
j_gene: TRBJ1-1; d_gene: .; v_gene: TRBV6-2/TRBV6-3; abundance: many; CDR3aa: CASSYFTGRYTEAFF; CDR3nt: TGTGCCAGCAGTTATTTCACCGGCCGTTACACTGAAGCTTTCTTT
j_gene: TRBJ2-1; d_gene: TRBD2; v_gene: TRBV7-8; abundance: .; CDR3aa: CAIGTSTLNEQFF; CDR3nt: TGTGCCATCGGGACTAGCACTCTTAATGAGCAGTTCTTC
j_gene: TRBJ2-1; d_gene: TRBD2; v_gene: TRBV24-1; abundance: many; CDR3aa: CATSLAGGPGDNEQFF; CDR3nt: TGTGCCACCAGTTTAGCGGGAGGGCCGGGAGACAATGAGCAGTTCTTC
j_gene: TRBJ2-7; d_gene: .; v_gene: TRBV29-1; abundance: many; CDR3aa: CSVRGFSYEQYF; CDR3nt: TGCAGCGTTCGTGGGTTTAGCTACGAGCAGTACTTC
j_gene: TRBJ1-5; d_gene: .; v_gene: TRBV30; abundance: many; CDR3aa: CAWSVGSGNQPQHF; CDR3nt: TGTGCCTGGAGCGTGGGTAGCGGCAATCAGCCCCAGCATTTT
j_gene: TRBJ2-7; d_gene: .; v_gene: TRBV12-3/TRBV12-4; abundance: medium-sized; CDR3aa: CASTPTADGVSYEQYF; CDR3nt: TGTGCCAGCACCCCCACCGCAGACGGAGTCTCCTACGAGCAGTACTTC
j_gene: TRBJ1-5; d_gene: TRBD1; v_gene: TRBV20-1; abundance: once; CDR3aa: CSAPSGQGYHSNQPQHF; CDR3nt: TGCAGTGCTCCCTCGGGACAGGGGTATCATAGCAATCAGCCCCAGCATTTT
j_gene: TRBJ1-4; d_gene: .; v_gene: TRBV27; abundance: many; CDR3aa: CASSLRFTAENEKLFF; CDR3nt: TGTGCCAGCAGTTTAAGGTTCACGGCAGAAAATGAAAAACTGTTTTTT
j_gene: TRBJ2-1; d_gene: TRBD1; v_gene: TRBV27; abundance: many; CDR3aa: CASSLTGGSYNEQFF; CDR3nt: TGTGCCAGCAGTTTGACAGGGGGCTCCTACAATGAGCAGTTCTTC
j_gene: TRBJ1-2; d_gene: TRBD1; v_gene: TRBV10-3; abundance: .; CDR3aa: CAISETCWTGTGSYGYTF; CDR3nt: TGTGCCATCAGTGAGACCTGCTGGACAGGGACTGGTAGCTATGGCTACACCTTC
j_gene: TRBJ2-5; d_gene: .; v_gene: TRBV6-2/TRBV6-3; abundance: .; CDR3aa: CASYGSGATSTGDPETQYF; CDR3nt: TGTGCCAGCTACGGTTCAGGGGCGACATCGACTGGTGATCCGGAGACCCAGTACTTC
j_gene: TRBJ1-5; d_gene: .; v_gene: TRBV19; abundance: .; CDR3aa: CASVSSPRRGFQPQHF; CDR3nt: TGTGCCAGTGTATCCTCACCCCGCAGGGGTTTTCAGCCCCAGCATTTT
j_gene: TRBJ2-5; d_gene: TRBD2; v_gene: TRBV7-8; abundance: many; CDR3aa: CASRRSGGGFQETQYF; CDR3nt: TGTGCCAGCAGGCGGAGCGGGGGAGGATTCCAAGAGACCCAGTACTTC
j_gene: TRBJ2-1; d_gene: .; v_gene: TRBV5-1; abundance: many; CDR3aa: CASSLGVSGSYNEQFF; CDR3nt: TGCGCCAGCAGCTTGGGTGTTAGCGGAAGCTACAATGAGCAGTTCTTC
j_gene: TRBJ2-7; d_gene: .; v_gene: TRBV4-2; abundance: .; CDR3aa: CASSPLGESWHFYEQYF; CDR3nt: TGTGCCAGCAGCCCCCTGGGTGAATCGTGGCACTTCTACGAGCAGTACTTC
j_gene: TRBJ2-7; d_gene: .; v_gene: TRBV28; abundance: many; CDR3aa: CASSGGGFYEQYF; CDR3nt: TGTGCCAGCAGCGGAGGTGGGTTTTACGAGCAGTACTTC
j_gene: TRBJ2-4; d_gene: TRBD2; v_gene: TRBV2; abundance: many; CDR3aa: CASSPTSGRNIQYF; CDR3nt: TGTGCCAGCAGTCCGACTAGCGGGAGAAACATTCAGTACTTC
j_gene: TRBJ2-2; d_gene: .; v_gene: TRBV11-3; abundance: many; CDR3aa: CASSYNHRGGEELFF; CDR3nt: TGTGCCAGCAGCTATAATCACAGGGGAGGAGAGGAGCTGTTTTTT
j_gene: TRBJ2-1; d_gene: TRBD1; v_gene: TRBV28; abundance: many; CDR3aa: CASSQVDRGSSSYNEQFF; CDR3nt: TGTGCCAGCAGCCAGGTGGACAGGGGATCGAGCTCCTACAATGAGCAGTTCTTC
j_gene: TRBJ2-7; d_gene: .; v_gene: TRBV7-9; abundance: .; CDR3aa: CAIDLGGDEQYF; CDR3nt: TGTGCCATAGACCTAGGGGGGGACGAGCAGTACTTC
j_gene: TRBJ2-2; d_gene: TRBD1; v_gene: TRBV3-1; abundance: many; CDR3aa: CASSQGTGVRELFF; CDR3nt: TGTGCCAGCAGCCAGGGGACAGGGGTTAGGGAGCTGTTTTTT
j_gene: TRBJ1-5; d_gene: .; v_gene: TRBV28; abundance: many; CDR3aa: CASSLKDQPQHF; CDR3nt: TGTGCCAGCAGTTTGAAGGATCAGCCCCAGCATTTT
j_gene: TRBJ2-2; d_gene: TRBD1; v_gene: TRBV5-1; abundance: many; CDR3aa: CASSIPTGDTGELFF; CDR3nt: TGCGCCAGCAGCATACCGACAGGGGACACCGGGGAGCTGTTTTTT
j_gene: TRBJ2-3; d_gene: .; v_gene: TRBV12-3/TRBV12-4; abundance: many; CDR3aa: CASSPTDTQYF; CDR3nt: TGTGCCAGCAGTCCCACAGATACGCAGTATTTT
j_gene: TRBJ1-5; d_gene: TRBD1; v_gene: TRBV12-3/TRBV12-4; abundance: many; CDR3aa: CASSLRDSGQPQHF; CDR3nt: TGTGCCAGCAGTCTCCGGGACAGCGGACAGCCCCAGCATTTT
j_gene: TRBJ2-1; d_gene: TRBD2; v_gene: TRBV9; abundance: .; CDR3aa: CASSVGITAGVYNEQFF; CDR3nt: TGTGCCAGCAGCGTAGGTATCACGGCGGGAGTATACAATGAGCAGTTCTTC
j_gene: TRBJ2-2; d_gene: TRBD2; v_gene: TRBV24-1; abundance: many; CDR3aa: CATRGLAGIRPGELFF; CDR3nt: TGTGCCACCAGAGGACTAGCGGGCATAAGACCCGGGGAGCTGTTTTTT
j_gene: TRBJ2-2; d_gene: .; v_gene: TRBV12-3/TRBV12-4; abundance: few; CDR3aa: CASSLNDSLDRELFF; CDR3nt: TGTGCCAGCAGTTTAAACGACAGCTTAGACCGGGAGCTGTTTTTT
j_gene: TRBJ2-1; d_gene: TRBD2; v_gene: TRBV20-1; abundance: many; CDR3aa: CSATGAGSYNEQFF; CDR3nt: TGCAGTGCTACCGGAGCGGGATCCTACAATGAGCAGTTCTTC
j_gene: TRBJ2-2; d_gene: .; v_gene: TRBV25-1; abundance: .; CDR3aa: CASSDPNRNTGELFF; CDR3nt: TGTGCCAGCAGTGATCCCAACAGGAACACCGGGGAGCTGTTTTTT
j_gene: TRBJ1-1; d_gene: .; v_gene: TRBV20-1; abundance: many; CDR3aa: CSALGGTEAFF; CDR3nt: TGCAGTGCTCTAGGGGGCACTGAAGCTTTCTTT
j_gene: TRBJ1-3; d_gene: .; v_gene: TRBV28; abundance: many; CDR3aa: CASSFYRDHGNTIYF; CDR3nt: TGTGCCAGCAGTTTCTACCGGGACCATGGGAACACCATATATTTT
j_gene: TRBJ2-7; d_gene: TRBD2; v_gene: TRBV5-1; abundance: many; CDR3aa: CASSLTGGPYEQYF; CDR3nt: TGCGCCAGCAGCTTGACGGGAGGGCCGTATGAGCAGTACTTC
j_gene: TRBJ2-1; d_gene: TRBD2; v_gene: TRBV11-2; abundance: many; CDR3aa: CASSLDDPPGGFYNEQFF; CDR3nt: TGTGCCAGCAGCTTAGATGATCCCCCGGGGGGGTTCTATAATGAGCAGTTCTTC
j_gene: TRBJ2-2; d_gene: TRBD1; v_gene: TRBV2; abundance: few; CDR3aa: CASSRDRGRTGELFF; CDR3nt: TGTGCCAGCAGTCGGGACAGGGGAAGGACCGGGGAGCTGTTTTTT
j_gene: TRBJ1-4; d_gene: TRBD1; v_gene: TRBV5-8; abundance: many; CDR3aa: CASSLEPGQWEKLFF; CDR3nt: TGTGCCAGCAGCTTGGAGCCGGGACAGTGGGAAAAACTGTTTTTT
j_gene: TRBJ1-3; d_gene: TRBD1; v_gene: TRBV7-6; abundance: many; CDR3aa: CASSRAQGNTIYF; CDR3nt: TGTGCCAGCAGCCGAGCACAGGGGAACACCATATATTTT
j_gene: TRBJ2-3; d_gene: .; v_gene: TRBV13; abundance: many; CDR3aa: CASSLEGAGKDTQYF; CDR3nt: TGTGCCAGCAGCTTAGAAGGGGCAGGGAAGGATACGCAGTATTTT
j_gene: TRBJ1-1; d_gene: .; v_gene: TRBV6-1; abundance: many; CDR3aa: CASNKGVYFTEAFF; CDR3nt: TGTGCCAGCAATAAAGGGGTCTACTTCACTGAAGCTTTCTTT
j_gene: TRBJ2-1; d_gene: .; v_gene: TRBV7-3; abundance: many; CDR3aa: CASSPDTRDNEQFF; CDR3nt: TGTGCCAGCAGCCCGGATACGAGAGACAATGAGCAGTTCTTC
j_gene: TRBJ2-1; d_gene: .; v_gene: TRBV7-2; abundance: .; CDR3aa: CASSCWLVHEQFF; CDR3nt: TGTGCCAGCAGTTGTTGGTTAGTTCATGAGCAGTTCTTC
j_gene: TRBJ1-1; d_gene: .; v_gene: TRBV15; abundance: many; CDR3aa: CATTLGPSNTEAFF; CDR3nt: TGTGCCACCACCTTGGGCCCATCAAACACTGAAGCTTTCTTT
j_gene: TRBJ2-5; d_gene: .; v_gene: TRBV5-1; abundance: .; CDR3aa: CARNPVRGEETQYF; CDR3nt: TGCGCCAGGAACCCGGTTAGGGGGGAAGAGACCCAGTACTTC
j_gene: TRBJ2-1; d_gene: .; v_gene: TRBV12-3/TRBV12-4; abundance: many; CDR3aa: CASSGAIDSSYNEQFF; CDR3nt: TGTGCCAGCAGTGGGGCAATCGACTCCTCCTACAATGAGCAGTTCTTC
j_gene: TRBJ2-5; d_gene: TRBD2; v_gene: TRBV6-2/TRBV6-3; abundance: many; CDR3aa: CAISGGSWEGQETQYF; CDR3nt: TGTGCCATCAGTGGGGGGAGCTGGGAGGGACAAGAGACCCAGTACTTC
j_gene: TRBJ2-1; d_gene: .; v_gene: TRBV10-1; abundance: .; CDR3aa: CASSESKARTPYNEQFF; CDR3nt: TGCGCCAGCAGTGAGTCGAAGGCTCGGACCCCATACAATGAGCAGTTCTTC
j_gene: TRBJ1-6; d_gene: .; v_gene: TRBV30; abundance: many; CDR3aa: CAWSLTVNSPLHF; CDR3nt: TGTGCCTGGAGTCTAACAGTTAATTCACCCCTCCACTTT
j_gene: TRBJ2-1; d_gene: .; v_gene: TRBV19; abundance: many; CDR3aa: CASSIVGGDNEQFF; CDR3nt: TGTGCCAGTAGTATAGTGGGGGGCGACAATGAGCAGTTCTTC